This T cell receptor (beta chain) originates from a study of a mutant IDH1 vaccine in newly diagnosed glioma. Profiled with immunoSEQ multiplex PCR; TCRdb holds only in-frame clones, not every one. The table shows 12,000 to 15,000 clones, with roughly nine tenths occurring only once. V was shortened by 1 base and J by 7 bases, with 8 bases between the two germline ends. From germline, CDR1 is KGHSH and CDR2 LQKENI. The CDR3 length is 14 residues. Documented time point: baseline, week 1 (first vaccination visit). Treatment denoted: pre-vaccination baseline after standard-of-care therapy. Specimen: PBMCs, collected from a glioma patient treated with radiotherapy, temozolomide or both. This receptor was identified in a woman aged 40-49 years with glioma. Some clones in this sample may be carry-over from other donors' samples. The chain joins TRBV18 to TRBJ1-6; no firm D call. The CDR3 reads CASSPQSQNSPLHF. DNA of the CDR3: TGTGCCAGCTCACCACAGTCGCAAAATTCACCCCTCCACTTT.